This T cell receptor (beta chain) was captured in a study of control samples from healthy donors and cancer patients. This clone has a single count. The sample contains more than one DNA sequence encoding this CDR3. Here immunoSEQ multiplex PCR was the method, and the copy in TCRdb shows in-frame clones only, minus some. The sample includes around 150,000 clones, less than 95% of them seen just once. The clonotype comes from a man aged 60 to 75 with colorectal cancer. The material sequenced was PBMCs.

The CDR3 nucleotides read TGTGCCACCAGCAGAGAACGCCAAGAGACCCAGTACTTC. It yields the protein CATSRERQETQYF. This chain joins TRBV15 and TRBJ2-5; D gene uncertain. Trimming left V 0 bases short and J 1 base short, with 3 bases between. The CDR3 spans 13 residues. Per germline, CDR1 LNHNV and CDR2 YYDKDF (reference sequence).